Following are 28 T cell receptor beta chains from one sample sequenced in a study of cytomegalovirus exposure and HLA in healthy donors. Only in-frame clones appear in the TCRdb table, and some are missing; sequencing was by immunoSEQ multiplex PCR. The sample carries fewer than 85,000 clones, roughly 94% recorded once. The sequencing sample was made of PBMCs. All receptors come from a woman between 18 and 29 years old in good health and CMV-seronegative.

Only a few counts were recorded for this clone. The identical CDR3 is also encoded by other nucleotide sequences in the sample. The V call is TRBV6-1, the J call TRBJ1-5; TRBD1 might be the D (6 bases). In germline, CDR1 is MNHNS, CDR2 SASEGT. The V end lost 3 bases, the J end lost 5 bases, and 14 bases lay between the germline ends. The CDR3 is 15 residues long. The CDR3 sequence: CASSDKRGKDQPQHF. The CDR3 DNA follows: TGTGCCAGCAGTGACAAAAGGGGGAAGGATCAGCCCCAGCATTTT.

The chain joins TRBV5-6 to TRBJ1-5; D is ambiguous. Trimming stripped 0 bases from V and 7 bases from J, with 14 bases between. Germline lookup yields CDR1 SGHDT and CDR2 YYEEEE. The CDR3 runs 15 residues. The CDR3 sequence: CASSLGAGNGQPQHF. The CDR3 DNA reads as TGTGCCAGCAGCTTGGGGGCCGGGAATGGGCAGCCCCAGCATTTT.

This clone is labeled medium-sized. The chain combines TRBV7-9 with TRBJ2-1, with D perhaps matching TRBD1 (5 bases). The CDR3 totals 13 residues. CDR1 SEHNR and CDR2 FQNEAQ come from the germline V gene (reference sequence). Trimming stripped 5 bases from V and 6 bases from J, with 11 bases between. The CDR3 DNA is TGTGCCAGCAGCCTGACCGACAGCAATGAGCAGTTCTTC. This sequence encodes CASSLTDSNEQFF.

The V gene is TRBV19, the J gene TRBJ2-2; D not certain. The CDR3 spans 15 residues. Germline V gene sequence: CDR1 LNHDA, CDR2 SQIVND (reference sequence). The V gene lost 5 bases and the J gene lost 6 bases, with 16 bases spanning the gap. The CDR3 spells CASSPLIPEAGELFF. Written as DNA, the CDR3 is TGTGCCAGTAGTCCTTTGATACCCGAGGCCGGGGAGCTGTTTTTT.

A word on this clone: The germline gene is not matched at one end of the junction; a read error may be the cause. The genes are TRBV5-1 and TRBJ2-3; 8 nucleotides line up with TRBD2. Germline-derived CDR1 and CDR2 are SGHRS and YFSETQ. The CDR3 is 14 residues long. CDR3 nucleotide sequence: TGCGCCAGCAGCTTAGGTGGGGCGGGGGGCTTCGTGGTGTTC. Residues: CASSLGGAGGFVVF.

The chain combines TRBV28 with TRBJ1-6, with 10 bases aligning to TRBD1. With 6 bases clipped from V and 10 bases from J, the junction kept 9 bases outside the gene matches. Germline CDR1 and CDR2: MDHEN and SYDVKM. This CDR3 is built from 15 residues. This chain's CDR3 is CASSYGDRGRSPLHF. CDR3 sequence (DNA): TGTGCCAGCAGCTATGGGGACAGGGGTAGATCACCCCTCCACTTT. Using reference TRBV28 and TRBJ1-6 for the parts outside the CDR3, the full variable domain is DVKVTQSSRYLVKRTGEKVFLECVQDMDHENMFWYRQDPGLGLRLIYFSYDVKMKEKGDIPEGYSVSREKKERFSLILESASTNQTSMYLCASSYGDRGRSPLHFGNGTRLTVT.

The CDR3 reads CASSLALSGYGYTF. CDR3 nucleotide sequence: TGTGCCAGCAGCTTAGCGCTTAGCGGCTATGGCTACACCTTC. V and J are TRBV7-2 and TRBJ1-2; D is unclear. Germline V CDR1 and CDR2: SGHTA, FQGNSA. This CDR3 spans 14 amino acids. V was pared by 0 bases and J by 4 bases, with 9 bases between.

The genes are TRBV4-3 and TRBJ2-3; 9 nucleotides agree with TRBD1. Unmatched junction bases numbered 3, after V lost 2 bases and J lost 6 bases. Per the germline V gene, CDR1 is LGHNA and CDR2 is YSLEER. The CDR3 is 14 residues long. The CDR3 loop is CASSQRTGDDTQYF. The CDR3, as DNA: TGCGCCAGCAGCCAACGGACAGGGGATGATACGCAGTATTTT.

The CDR3 spells CASSYDRGRSEAFF. The CDR3 DNA reads TGTGCCAGCAGTTACGACAGGGGAAGGTCTGAAGCTTTCTTT. The chain carries TRBV6-5 and TRBJ1-1, with 8 bases aligning to TRBD1. CDR1 and CDR2 from the germline V gene are MNHEY and SVGAGI. The CDR3 sequence is 14 residues long. Trimming cost V 2 bases and J 6 bases; bases outside gene matches: 5.

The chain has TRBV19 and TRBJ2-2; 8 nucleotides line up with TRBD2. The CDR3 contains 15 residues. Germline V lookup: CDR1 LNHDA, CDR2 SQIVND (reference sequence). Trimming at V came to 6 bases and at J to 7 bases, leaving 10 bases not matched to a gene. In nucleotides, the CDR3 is TGTGCCAGTAGCCGGGGGGGTAGGAACTTCGGGGAGCTGTTTTTT. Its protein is CASSRGGRNFGELFF.

CDR3 loop: CASSLQHLQETQYF. The CDR3 DNA reads as TGTGCCAGTAGTCTACAGCACTTACAAGAGACCCAGTACTTC. The rearrangement joins TRBV19 to TRBJ2-5; unclear D gene. The CDR3 runs to 14 residues. The V gene lost 5 bases and the J gene lost 2 bases, with 12 bases spanning the gap. Germline-derived CDR1 and CDR2 are LNHDA and SQIVND (reference sequence).

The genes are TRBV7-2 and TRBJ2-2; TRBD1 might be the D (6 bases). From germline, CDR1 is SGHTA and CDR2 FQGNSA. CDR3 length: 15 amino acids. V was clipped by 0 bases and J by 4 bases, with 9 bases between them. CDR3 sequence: CASSLASGATGELFF. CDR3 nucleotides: TGTGCCAGCAGCTTAGCTTCAGGGGCCACCGGGGAGCTGTTTTTT. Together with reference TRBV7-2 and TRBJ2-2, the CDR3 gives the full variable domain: GAGVSQSPSNKVTEKGKDVELRCDPISGHTALYWYRQSLGQGLEFLIYFQGNSAPDKSGLPSDRFSAERTGGSVSTLTIQRTQQEDSAVYLCASSLASGATGELFFGEGSRLTVL.

Here the CDR3 reads CASSLAPRGDSPLHF. The CDR3 DNA sequence: TGCGCCAGCAGCTTGGCCCCCAGGGGTGATTCACCCCTCCACTTT. This chain links TRBV5-1 with TRBJ1-6, with D possibly TRBD1 on 6 matching bases. The ends were cut back, 0 bases at V and 8 bases at J, with 12 bases in the middle. Looked up from germline, CDR1 is SGHRS and CDR2 is YFSETQ. The CDR3 runs 15 residues.

CDR3 protein: CASTGLSAGNEQFF. The CDR3 coding sequence is TGTGCCAGCACGGGGCTTAGTGCGGGAAATGAGCAGTTCTTC. The chain links TRBV2 to TRBJ2-1; D may be TRBD2 (6 bases). Germline V gene lookup returns CDR1 SNHLY and CDR2 FYNNEI. V lost 7 bases, J lost 7 bases, and 17 bases lay in between. This CDR3 region has 14 residues.

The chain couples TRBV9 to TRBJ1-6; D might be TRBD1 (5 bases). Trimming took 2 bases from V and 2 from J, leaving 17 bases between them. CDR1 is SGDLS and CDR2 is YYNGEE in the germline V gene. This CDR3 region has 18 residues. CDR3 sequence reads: CASSVRGGERAYNSPLHF. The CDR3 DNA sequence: TGTGCCAGCAGCGTTCGGGGAGGGGAGCGGGCCTATAATTCACCCCTCCACTTT.

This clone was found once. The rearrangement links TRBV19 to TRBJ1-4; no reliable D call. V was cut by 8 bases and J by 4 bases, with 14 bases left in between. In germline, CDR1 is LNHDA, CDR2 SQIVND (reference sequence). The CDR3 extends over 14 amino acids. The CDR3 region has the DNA TGTGCCAGTGGACCTAGCGGGAGTAATGAAAAACTGTTTTTT. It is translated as CASGPSGSNEKLFF.

The CDR3 is CASTPGGLAGDFGEQYF. In nucleotides, the CDR3 is TGTGCCAGCACTCCCGGTGGGCTAGCGGGGGACTTCGGGGAGCAGTACTTC. The chain has TRBV7-9 and TRBJ2-7, with TRBD2 identical over 10 bases. Looked up from germline, CDR1 is SEHNR and CDR2 is FQNEAQ (reference sequence). The V segment lost 7 bases and the J segment 7 bases; nucleotides outside the gene matches: 19. The CDR3 has 17 residues. The variable domain in full, with the rest retrieved from reference TRBV7-9 and TRBJ2-7, is DTGVSQNPRHKITKRGQNVTFRCDPISEHNRLYWYRQTLGQGPEFLTYFQNEAQLEKSRLLSDRFSAERPKGSFSTLEIQRTEQGDSAMYLCASTPGGLAGDFGEQYFGPGTRLTVT.

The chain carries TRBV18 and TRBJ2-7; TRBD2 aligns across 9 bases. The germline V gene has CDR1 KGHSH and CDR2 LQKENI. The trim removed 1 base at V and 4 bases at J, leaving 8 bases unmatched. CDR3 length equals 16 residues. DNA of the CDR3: TGTGCCAGCTCACCACGTCTAGGACTAGCGTCTTACGAGCAGTACTTC. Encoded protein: CASSPRLGLASYEQYF.

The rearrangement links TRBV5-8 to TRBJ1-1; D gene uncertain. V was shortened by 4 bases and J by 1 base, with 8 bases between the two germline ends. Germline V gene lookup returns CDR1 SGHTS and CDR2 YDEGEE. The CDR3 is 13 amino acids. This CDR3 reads CASSHSRNTEAFF. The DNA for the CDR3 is TGTGCCAGCAGCCACAGCAGGAACACTGAAGCTTTCTTT.

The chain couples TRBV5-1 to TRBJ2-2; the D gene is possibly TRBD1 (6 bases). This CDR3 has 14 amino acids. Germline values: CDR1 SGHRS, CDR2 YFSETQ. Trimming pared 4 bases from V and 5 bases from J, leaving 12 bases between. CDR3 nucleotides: TGCGCCAGCAGCCGGGACATAAGAACCGGGGAGCTGTTTTTT. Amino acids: CASSRDIRTGELFF.

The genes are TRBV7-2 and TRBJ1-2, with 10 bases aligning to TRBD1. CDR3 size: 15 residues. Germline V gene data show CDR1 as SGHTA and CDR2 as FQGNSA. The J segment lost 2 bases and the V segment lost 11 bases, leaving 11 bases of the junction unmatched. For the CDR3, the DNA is TGTGCCGGACGGGTCTCGGGACAGGGGAACTATGGCTACACCTTC. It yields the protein CAGRVSGQGNYGYTF.

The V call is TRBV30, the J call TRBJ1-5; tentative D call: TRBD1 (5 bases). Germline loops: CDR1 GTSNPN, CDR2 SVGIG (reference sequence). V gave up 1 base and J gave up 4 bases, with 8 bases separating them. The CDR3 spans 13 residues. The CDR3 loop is CAWSGGGNQPQHF. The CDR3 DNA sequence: TGTGCCTGGAGTGGGGGGGGGAATCAGCCCCAGCATTTT.

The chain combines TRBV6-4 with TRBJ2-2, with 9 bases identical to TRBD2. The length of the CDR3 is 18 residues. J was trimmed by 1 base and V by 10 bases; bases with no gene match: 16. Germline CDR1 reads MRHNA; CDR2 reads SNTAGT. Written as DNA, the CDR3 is TGTGCCACCAGACAGCGGGGGGCGACCGCCCAGAACACCGGGGAGCTGTTTTTT. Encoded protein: CATRQRGATAQNTGELFF.

In nucleotides, the CDR3 is TGTGCCAGCAGCTTAATGTTCCTAGCGGGGGGGCGAGAAATTAACACCGGGGAGCTGTTTTTT. Its translation: CASSLMFLAGGREINTGELFF. The rearrangement uses TRBV13 and TRBJ2-2, with 12 bases fitting TRBD2. V lost 2 bases to trimming and J lost 2 bases; unmatched junction nucleotides: 15. The CDR3 extends over 21 amino acids. Germline-derived CDR1 and CDR2 are PRHDT and FYEKMQ (reference sequence).

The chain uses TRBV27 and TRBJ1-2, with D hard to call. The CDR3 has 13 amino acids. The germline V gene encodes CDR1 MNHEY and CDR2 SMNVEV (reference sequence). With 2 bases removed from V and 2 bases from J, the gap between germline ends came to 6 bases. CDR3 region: CASSLTGNYGYTF. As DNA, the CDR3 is TGTGCCAGCAGTTTAACCGGGAACTATGGCTACACCTTC.

CDR3 loop: CASSPGGAWDGYTF. The CDR3 nucleotides are TGCGCCAGCAGTCCCGGCGGCGCCTGGGATGGCTACACCTTC. This chain uses TRBV5-1 with TRBJ1-2; D gene unclear. Germline V gene data show CDR1 as SGHRS and CDR2 as YFSETQ. This CDR3 is 14 amino acids long. V lost 5 bases, J lost 6 bases, and 17 bases lay in between.

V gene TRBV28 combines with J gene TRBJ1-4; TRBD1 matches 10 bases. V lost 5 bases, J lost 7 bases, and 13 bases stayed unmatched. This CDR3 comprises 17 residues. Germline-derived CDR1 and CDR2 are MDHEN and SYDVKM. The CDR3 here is CASSGARTGGFFEKLFF. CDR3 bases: TGTGCCAGCAGTGGTGCACGGACAGGGGGGTTTTTTGAAAAACTGTTTTTT.

Here the CDR3 reads CASSLYSLGAEGNTIYF. The CDR3 nucleotides are TGTGCCAGCAGCTTATACTCCTTAGGGGCGGAAGGAAACACCATATATTTT. The chain links TRBV7-8 to TRBJ1-3; possibly TRBD1 for D (5 bases). This CDR3 has 17 amino acids. The V gene lost 2 bases and the J gene lost 4 bases, with 18 bases spanning the gap. Germline CDR1 SGHVS, CDR2 FQNEAQ.